This TCR beta chain appears in the sequencing data of a study of blood T cell repertoires in COVID-19. The overall study: Italy, Spain and the United States were the sources of the convalescent and acute COVID-19 samples. T cells, B-cell-depleted T cells, or PBMCs provided the cDNA or gDNA that served as material.

Trimming left V 8 bases short and J 9 bases short, with 26 bases between. Germline values: CDR1 SNHLY, CDR2 FYNNEI. This CDR3 has 17 amino acids. Methods used by the authors: Estimated nucleated cell counts came from reference gene primer amplification. Data came from immunoSEQ multiplex PCR; TCRdb stores just in-frame clones and leaves some out. V and J calls plus clone size are reproduced from that table; the DNA served to infer D and trimming. The sample holds some 240,000 clones, around 90% seen once. The chain joins TRBV2 to TRBJ1-6; D possibly corresponds to TRBD1 (5 bases). The receptor was isolated from a man aged 55-75 years who had recovered from COVID-19. The sequenced material came from peripheral blood. DNA of the CDR3: TGTGCCAGCGTACTGACGGGCATAACAGGCGGTCTTTCACCCCTCCACTTT. It specifies CASVLTGITGGLSPLHF.